These T cell receptor beta chains were read from a single sample in a study of T cells after posttransplantation cyclophosphamide. The protocol was immunoSEQ multiplex PCR, while the TCRdb copy is restricted to in-frame clones and leaves out a portion. Of under 3,500 clones listed, roughly four fifths are singletons. The sample consisted of PBMCs. The receptors stem from a man aged 25 to 40 with a blood cancer, CMV-positive, and with a related stem cell donor. Each CDR3 is given with its conserved first and last residue. A D gene is named only where the DNA matches it firmly.

CDR3 length: 15; D gene: -; J gene: TRBJ1-6; V gene: TRBV6-5; CDR3 DNA: TGTGCCAGCAGTTCTCCGGGGGGGGGAGGGTCACCCCTCCACTTT; CDR3 protein: CASSSPGGGGSPLHF